Presented here are 14 T cell receptor beta chains from one specimen sequenced in a study of CD8+ T cells in alopecia areata. RNA was extracted and reverse transcribed into cDNA as the sequencing template. TCRdb keeps only in-frame clones here, not all; method: immunoSEQ multiplex PCR. The sample yields roughly 40,000 clones, just over 65% seen once. Treatment here: oral pan-JAK inhibitor, 5-10 mg twice daily. The specimen comprised CD8+ T cells sorted from blood, sampled at week 4, from a patient treated with tofacitinib. These receptors were obtained from a human donor with alopecia areata.

The chain couples TRBV6-1 to TRBJ2-3, with D hard to call. The CDR3 extends over 13 amino acids. V shed 1 base and J shed 3 bases, with 5 bases lying between them. In germline, CDR1 is MNHNS, CDR2 SASEGT. The CDR3 reads CASSEVTTDTQYF. CDR3 coding DNA: TGTGCCAGCAGTGAAGTAACAACAGATACGCAGTATTTT.

V and J are TRBV25-1 and TRBJ2-5; D uncertain. Germline CDR1 MGHDK, CDR2 SYGVNS. Between the trimmed V and J ends, which lost 2 bases and 4 bases, there was a span of 11 bases. The CDR3 runs to 14 residues. CDR3 sequence: CASSEGVLGETQYF. In DNA, the CDR3 is TGTGCCAGCAGTGAAGGAGTTTTGGGAGAGACCCAGTACTTC.

V is TRBV7-9 and J is TRBJ2-7; the match to TRBD1 covers 10 bases. Trimming cost V 5 bases and J 4 bases; bases outside gene matches: 11. In germline, CDR1 is SEHNR, CDR2 FQNEAQ (reference sequence). The CDR3 sequence is 16 residues long. Here the CDR3 reads CASSRQGAQRFYEQYF. In DNA, the CDR3 is TGTGCCAGCAGCAGACAGGGGGCGCAACGGTTTTACGAGCAGTACTTC. Combining the CDR3 with reference TRBV7-9 and TRBJ2-7 gives the whole variable domain DTGVSQNPRHKITKRGQNVTFRCDPISEHNRLYWYRQTLGQGPEFLTYFQNEAQLEKSRLLSDRFSAERPKGSFSTLEIQRTEQGDSAMYLCASSRQGAQRFYEQYFGPGTRLTVT.

In its sample, this clone was seen a few times. V and J are TRBV13 and TRBJ2-5; no reliable D call. The CDR3 totals 13 residues. Germline V CDR1 and CDR2: PRHDT, FYEKMQ (reference sequence). The germline V and J ends were trimmed by 3 bases and 4 bases, with 9 bases remaining between them. The CDR3 nucleotides are TGTGCCAGCAGCTTTTACCCGGGAGAGACCCAGTACTTC. This translates into CASSFYPGETQYF.

This clone was observed a handful of times. The V and J genes are TRBV29-1 and TRBJ2-1, with D possibly matching TRBD2 (6 bases). This CDR3 contains 13 residues. Trimming stripped 3 bases from V and 4 bases from J, with 10 bases between. The germline V gene has CDR1 SQVTM and CDR2 ANQGSEA. This chain's CDR3 is CSVDRRGYNEQFF. CDR3 nucleotide sequence: TGCAGCGTTGACCGTCGGGGGTACAATGAGCAGTTCTTC.

The gene calls are TRBV27 and TRBJ2-7; 8 bases agree with TRBD1. CDR1 is MNHEY and CDR2 is SMNVEV in the germline V gene (reference sequence). V dropped 8 bases and J dropped 2; count of bases not matched to a gene: 8. This CDR3 contains 14 residues. CDR3 sequence (DNA): TGTGCCAGCGGACCCGGGACAGGAGCCTACGAGCAGTACTTC. This gives the protein CASGPGTGAYEQYF.

The rearrangement joins TRBV30 to TRBJ1-2; possibly TRBD1 for D (5 bases). Germline V gene sequence: CDR1 GTSNPN, CDR2 SVGIG (reference sequence). The CDR3 loop spans 13 amino acids. Trimming stripped 2 bases from V and 7 bases from J, with 14 bases between. The CDR3 DNA reads TGTGCCTGGAGTATCGGGGGTAGCGCTGGCTACACCTTC. Protein product: CAWSIGGSAGYTF.

The J gene is TRBJ2-1, the V gene TRBV29-1; possibly TRBD2 for D (7 bases). Germline V gene lookup returns CDR1 SQVTM and CDR2 ANQGSEA. The CDR3 consists of 16 residues. V lost 6 bases and J 0 bases, leaving 18 bases between the germline ends. CDR3 coding DNA: TGCAGCGTGGGGGGGGGCGGCCTGACCTCCTACAATGAGCAGTTCTTC. Protein sequence: CSVGGGGLTSYNEQFF.

J is TRBJ1-2 and V is TRBV23-1; D unresolved. TRBV23-1 is an ORF, with its function uncertain. This CDR3 region has 12 residues. Trimming stripped 7 bases from V and 2 bases from J, with 8 bases between. The CDR3 DNA sequence: TGCGCCAGCAACCGGAGGAACTATGGCTACACCTTC. The encoded protein is CASNRRNYGYTF.

The chain is built from TRBV5-1 and TRBJ1-1, with D perhaps matching TRBD1 (6 bases). CDR1 is SGHRS, CDR2 YFSETQ, per germline. V was cut by 4 bases and J by 0 bases, with 16 bases left in between. This CDR3 has 16 residues. The CDR3 spells CASSTRTADMNTEAFF. In DNA form, the CDR3 reads TGCGCCAGCAGCACACGGACAGCTGATATGAACACTGAAGCTTTCTTT.

The chain joins TRBV5-1 to TRBJ1-1, with a weak D call TRBD1 (5 bases). Germline CDR1 SGHRS, CDR2 YFSETQ. The V gene lost 3 bases and the J gene lost 5 bases, with 11 bases spanning the gap. CDR3 length equals 13 residues. CDR3 sequence reads: CASSYAGGTEAFF. In nucleotides, the CDR3 is TGCGCCAGCAGCTACGCGGGGGGGACTGAAGCTTTCTTT. Drawing the rest from reference TRBV5-1 and TRBJ1-1, the complete variable domain is KAGVTQTPRYLIKTRGQQVTLSCSPISGHRSVSWYQQTPGQGLQFLFEYFSETQRNKGNFPGRFSGRQFSNSRSEMNVSTLELGDSALYLCASSYAGGTEAFFGQGTRLTVV.

The chain links TRBV7-2 to TRBJ2-7; D remains unclear. This CDR3 spans 11 amino acids. V lost 8 bases and J lost 0, with 5 bases in between. Germline loops: CDR1 SGHTA, CDR2 FQGNSA. CDR3 residues: CASGDSYEQYF. For the CDR3, the DNA is TGTGCCAGCGGGGACTCCTACGAGCAGTACTTC.

This clone has more than one count but fewer than ten. This chain connects TRBV29-1 to TRBJ2-7, with unresolved D. V shed 3 bases and J shed 0 bases, with 9 bases lying between them. This CDR3 has 13 amino acids. Germline assignment: CDR1 SQVTM and CDR2 ANQGSEA. Here the CDR3 DNA reads TGCAGCGTTGATGATGGCACCTCCTACGAGCAGTACTTC. Translating it yields CSVDDGTSYEQYF.

This clone was counted between two and nine times. V usage is TRBV27 and J usage is TRBJ1-2; no definite D call. Looked up from germline, CDR1 is MNHEY and CDR2 is SMNVEV (reference sequence). V lost 8 bases to trimming and J lost 2 bases, with 12 bases between them. The CDR3 sequence is 13 residues long. Here the CDR3 reads CASGITVNYGYTF. In DNA form, the CDR3 reads TGTGCCAGCGGAATCACAGTAAACTATGGCTACACCTTC.